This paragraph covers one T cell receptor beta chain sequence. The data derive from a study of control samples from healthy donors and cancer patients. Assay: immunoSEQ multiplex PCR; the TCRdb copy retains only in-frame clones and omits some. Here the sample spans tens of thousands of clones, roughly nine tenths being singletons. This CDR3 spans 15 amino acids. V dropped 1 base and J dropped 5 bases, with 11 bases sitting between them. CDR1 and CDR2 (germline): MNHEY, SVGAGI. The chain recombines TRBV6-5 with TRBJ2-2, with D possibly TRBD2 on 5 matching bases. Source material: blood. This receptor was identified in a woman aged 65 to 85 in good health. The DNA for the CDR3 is TGTGCCAGCAGTTACTATCCGGGGAAAACCGGGGAGCTGTTTTTT. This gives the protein CASSYYPGKTGELFF.